Sequencing of this T cell receptor (beta chain) was carried out in a study of blood T cells in healthy people across ages. The V gene lost 7 bases and the J gene lost 0 bases, with 7 bases spanning the gap. The CDR3 covers 12 residues. Germline values: CDR1 MNHEY, CDR2 SVGAGI. Primed by a sample-barcoded 5' primer and a J-beta primer mix, a second PCR proceeded for 7 to 11 cycles. Each of the cDNA molecules was tagged by a template-switch adaptor with 12 random nucleotides. Per sample, CDR3-containing paired-end reads numbered at least 2.5 million. In TCRdb, the 5' RACE reads were re-called with MiXCR into one record per CDR3 protein. The sample has about 1.5 million distinct CDR3 sequences; approximately 43% are singletons. Study-level findings and limits: Getting older went along with TCR beta diversity per million T cells dropping roughly linearly.

This clonotype came up a few times. Its antigen is not known. Healthy Russian Caucasian donors spanned ages roughly 6 to 100 years. The clonotype comes from a young woman in good health. Source material: blood. The V and J genes are TRBV6-5 and TRBJ2-7; no clear D gene. The CDR3 spells CASIGYSYEQYF. CDR3 DNA sequence: TGTGCCAGCATCGGCTACTCCTACGAGCAGTACTTC.